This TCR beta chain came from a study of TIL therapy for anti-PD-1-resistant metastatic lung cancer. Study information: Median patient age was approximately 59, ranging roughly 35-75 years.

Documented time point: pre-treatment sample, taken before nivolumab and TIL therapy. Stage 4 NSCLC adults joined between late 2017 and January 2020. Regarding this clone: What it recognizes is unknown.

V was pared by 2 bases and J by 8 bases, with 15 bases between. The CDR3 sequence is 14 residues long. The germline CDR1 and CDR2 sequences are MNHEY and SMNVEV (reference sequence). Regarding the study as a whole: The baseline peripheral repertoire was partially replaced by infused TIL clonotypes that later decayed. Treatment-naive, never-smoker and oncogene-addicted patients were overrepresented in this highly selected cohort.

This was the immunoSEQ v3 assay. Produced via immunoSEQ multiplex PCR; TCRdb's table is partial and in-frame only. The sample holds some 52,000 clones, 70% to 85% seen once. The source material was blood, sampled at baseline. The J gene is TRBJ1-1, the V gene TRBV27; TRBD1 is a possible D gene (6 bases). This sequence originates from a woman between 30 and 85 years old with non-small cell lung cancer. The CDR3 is CASSLSQGKREAFF. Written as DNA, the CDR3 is TGTGCCAGCAGTTTAAGCCAGGGGAAACGGGAAGCTTTCTTT.